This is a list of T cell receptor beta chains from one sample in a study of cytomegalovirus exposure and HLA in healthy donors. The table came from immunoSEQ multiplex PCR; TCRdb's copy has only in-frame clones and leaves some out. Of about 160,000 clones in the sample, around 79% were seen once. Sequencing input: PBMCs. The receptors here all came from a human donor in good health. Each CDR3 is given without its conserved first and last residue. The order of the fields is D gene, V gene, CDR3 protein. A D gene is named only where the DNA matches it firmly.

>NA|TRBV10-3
AISEAIGRTNTEAF
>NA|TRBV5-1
ASSLDYYGYT
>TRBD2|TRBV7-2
ASSLMGTSGNTGELF
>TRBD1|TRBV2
ASRRDRAVSTEAF
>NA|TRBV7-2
ASSLAGAGGYT
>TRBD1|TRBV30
AWSVQGGPQPQH
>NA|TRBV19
ASTTRSRTTYGTEAF
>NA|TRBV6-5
ASRGFPSVTDTQY
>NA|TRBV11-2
ASSFNGVAYEQY
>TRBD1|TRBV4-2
ASSQEVTGGMAGELF
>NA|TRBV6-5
ASSYSRVGNEQY
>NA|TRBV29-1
SVDDYTFGKTQY
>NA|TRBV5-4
ACAQGFGTDTQY
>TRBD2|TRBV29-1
SVSLTSGGAFDEQY
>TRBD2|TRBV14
ASSQDFLAGGKNIQY
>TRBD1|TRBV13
ASSLRTGVNEKLF
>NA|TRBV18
ASSPTDSREQY
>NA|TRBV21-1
ASSERPRQGAQNYGYT
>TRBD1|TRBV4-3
ASSQEWTGSGNTIY
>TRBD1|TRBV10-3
AISGYGQGSTDTQY
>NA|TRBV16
ASSQVGADSYYGYT
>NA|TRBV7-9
ASSFDSSYEQY
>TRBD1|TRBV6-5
ASSSKDRADSYEQY
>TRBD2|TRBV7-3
ASSLGFGGRGGELF
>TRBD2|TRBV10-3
AIRIAGETDTQY
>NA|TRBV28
ASSLAGFTDTQY
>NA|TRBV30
AWKKRIETQY
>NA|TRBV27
ASSGPGGGGDTQY
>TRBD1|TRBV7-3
ASSPDRGNYGYT
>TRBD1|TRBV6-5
ASSRLQGARTQY
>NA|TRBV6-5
ASSYFYTWNTEAF
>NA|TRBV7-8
ASSLGNRVGNQPQH
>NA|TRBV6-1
ASSATRDSDTEAF
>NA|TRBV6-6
ASSYGAGEGNEQF
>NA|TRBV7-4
ASSRRIYEKLF
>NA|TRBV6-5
ASSLGQPNYGYT
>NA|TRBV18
ASSREGSSYEQY
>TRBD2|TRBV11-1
ASSSRRGVEQF
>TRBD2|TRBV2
ASRKGSGGVGEQY
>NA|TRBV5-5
ASSLDGQLANYGYT